The 23 T cell receptor beta chains reported below all come from one sample, sequenced in a study of CD8 T cells in ankylosing spondylitis. Each CDR3 protein is one row after TCRdb ran MiXCR on the 5' RACE reads. The data show more than 150,000 distinct CDR3 sequences, with roughly 20% seen just once and around 4.7% held by the top ten. Sequencing was done on a sample of blood, either unsorted or a sorted T cell fraction (not recorded which). The receptors come from a male donor aged 10-30 years with ankylosing spondylitis or in good health (not recorded which).

This clonotype was seen at least ten times. This rearrangement joins TRBV12-3 or TRBV12-4 to TRBJ2-3; D call uncertain. With 4 bases removed from V and 0 bases from J, the gap between germline ends came to 11 bases. This CDR3 contains 15 residues. In nucleotides, the CDR3 is TGTGCCAGCAGTTCGAGCGCACAAAGCACAGATACGCAGTATTTT. Translating gives CASSSSAQSTDTQYF.

The V gene is TRBV27, the J gene TRBJ2-7, with TRBD2 identical over 9 bases. Germline lookup yields CDR1 MNHEY and CDR2 SMNVEV (reference sequence). The junction had 4 bases not matched to a gene; V was cut back by 4 bases and J by 0 bases. The CDR3 runs to 15 residues. The CDR3 sequence is CASSSLAGDSYEQYV. The CDR3 nucleotides are TGTGCCAGCAGTTCACTAGCGGGCGACTCCTACGAGCAGTACGTC.

The rearrangement uses TRBV5-1 and TRBJ2-3; TRBD2 might be the D (5 bases). The CDR3 totals 12 residues. Germline loops: CDR1 SGHRS, CDR2 YFSETQ. Trimming removed 3 bases from V and 11 bases from J, with 13 bases in between. In DNA, the CDR3 is TGCGCCAGCAGCTACACCGGGATCCTGCAGTATTTT. It translates to CASSYTGILQYF.

This rearrangement joins TRBV11-3 to TRBJ2-7; D uncertain. This CDR3 is 14 amino acids long. With 4 bases removed from V and 3 bases from J, the gap between germline ends came to 13 bases. CDR1 and CDR2 (germline): SGHNT, YENEEA. The CDR3 protein is CASSSLGMDYEQYF. The CDR3 coding sequence is TGTGCCAGCAGCTCCCTGGGTATGGACTACGAGCAGTACTTC. Supplemented by reference TRBV11-3 and TRBJ2-7, the full variable domain reads EAGVVQSPRYKIIEKKQPVAFWCNPISGHNTLYWYLQNLGQGPELLIRYENEEAVDDSQLPKDRFSAERLKGVDSTLKIQPAELGDSAVYLCASSSLGMDYEQYFGPGTRLTVT.

This clonotype has more than one count but fewer than ten. The chain is built from TRBV12-3 or TRBV12-4 and TRBJ1-4; TRBD1 aligns across 7 bases. The CDR3 contains 14 residues. The V segment lost 4 bases and the J segment 5 bases; nucleotides outside the gene matches: 4. In DNA, the CDR3 is TGTGCCAGCAGTTCGGCAGGGGGGAATGAAAAACTGTTTTTT. This sequence encodes CASSSAGGNEKLFF.

This clonotype was detected many times. This chain joins TRBV21-1 and TRBJ2-7; the table's D call of TRBD2 was not tested on the DNA. TRBV21-1 is an annotated pseudogene. This CDR3 is built from 14 residues. The CDR3 bases are TGTGCCAGCAGCTCCGGGGCTGCGCCCTACGAGCAGTACGTC. Residues: CASSSGAAPYEQYV.

At least ten counts were recorded for this clonotype. The chain recombines TRBV12-3 or TRBV12-4 with TRBJ1-5; D is undetermined. With 2 bases removed from V and 6 bases from J, the gap between germline ends came to 8 bases. The CDR3 totals 13 residues. The CDR3 region is CASSLSEGQPQHF. CDR3 sequence (DNA): TGTGCCAGCAGTTTATCGGAGGGTCAGCCCCAGCATTTT.

This clonotype was observed many times. The rearrangement joins TRBV29-1 to TRBJ1-1; D gene ambiguous. Trimming pared 6 bases from V and 4 bases from J, leaving 15 bases between. Germline V lookup: CDR1 SQVTM, CDR2 ANQGSEA. The length of the CDR3 is 13 residues. The CDR3 loop reads CSVPAQSGTEAFF. Here the CDR3 DNA reads TGCAGCGTCCCCGCCCAGTCGGGCACTGAAGCTTTCTTT.

This clonotype was counted ten times or more. The chain employs TRBV12-5 and TRBJ1-6; 7 bases fit TRBD1. V shed 5 bases and J 4 bases; nucleotides not matched to a gene: 5. Germline V gene data show CDR1 as LGHNT and CDR2 as FRNRAP. This CDR3 comprises 15 residues. The CDR3 here is CASGTTGWYNSPLHF. The CDR3, as DNA: TGTGCTAGTGGTACGACAGGGTGGTATAATTCACCCCTCCACTTT.

This clonotype came up many times. This chain links TRBV6-1 with TRBJ2-7; 8 nucleotides line up with TRBD1. Trimming took 4 bases from V and 7 from J; bases not matched to a gene: 6. The CDR3 loop spans 13 amino acids. The germline gives CDR1 MNHNS, CDR2 SASEGT. As DNA, the CDR3 is TGTGCCAGCAGTGGCGACAGGGGCCTGGAGCAGTACGTC. It translates to CASSGDRGLEQYV.

This clonotype occurred a few times. The CDR3 nucleotides read TGCAGCGTACGCACGGGGCCGAGCTACACCTTC. Its translation is CSVRTGPSYTF. The chain joins TRBV29-1 to TRBJ1-2; possibly TRBD1 for D (5 bases). The CDR3 runs to 11 residues. In germline, CDR1 is SQVTM, CDR2 ANQGSEA. V was pared by 6 bases and J by 9 bases, with 14 bases between.

This clonotype occurred many times. The chain is built from TRBV18 and TRBJ2-7; TRBD1 agrees at 8 bases. The CDR3 is made up of 16 amino acids. V lost 2 bases, J lost 7 bases, and 13 bases stayed unmatched. Germline CDR1 reads KGHSH; CDR2 reads LQKENI. CDR3 sequence (DNA): TGTGCCAGCTCACCAGCCCGGGACAGGCCCTCTGGGGAGCAGTACTTC. It specifies CASSPARDRPSGEQYF.

This clonotype was counted once. The genes are TRBV14 and TRBJ2-4; D unresolved. Deletions cut 1 base from V and 0 bases from J, with 13 bases between. CDR1 and CDR2 from the germline V gene are SGHDN and FVKESK. This CDR3 region has 17 residues. The CDR3 is CASSQGRAPLAKNIQYF. The CDR3 DNA follows: TGTGCCAGCAGCCAAGGTCGCGCGCCTCTAGCCAAAAACATTCAGTACTTC.

This clonotype was counted many times. The CDR3 protein is CASSQDAGGYEQYF. The CDR3 DNA is TGCGCCAGCAGCCAAGATGCGGGAGGGTACGAGCAGTACTTC. This chain joins TRBV4-3 and TRBJ2-7; 9 bases map to TRBD2. The CDR3 extends over 14 amino acids. Per the germline V gene, CDR1 is LGHNA and CDR2 is YSLEER. V shed 0 bases, J shed 4 bases, and the junction held 1 base outside the gene matches.

Regarding this clonotype: A much larger clone lies a single base off, so this may be a read error. This chain joins TRBV20-1 and TRBJ2-1, with D possibly matching TRBD2 (5 bases). Germline assignment: CDR1 DFQATT and CDR2 SNEGSKA (reference sequence). The CDR3 extends over 15 amino acids. CDR3 DNA: TGCAGTGCTTTCAAACTAGTTTCGGTTTTCAATAAGCAGTTCTTC. Amino acids: CSAFKLVSVFNKQFF.

This chain joins TRBV12-3 or TRBV12-4 and TRBJ2-1; weak D call: TRBD1 (8 bases). This CDR3 is 15 amino acids long. The germline V and J ends were trimmed by 6 bases and 8 bases, with 20 bases remaining between them. The DNA of the CDR3 is TGTGCCAGCAGCAAAAGTCGACAGGGGAGGGATGAGCAGTTCTTC. It specifies CASSKSRQGRDEQFF.

This clonotype was seen a handful of times. CDR3: CASSYRAGREQFF. CDR3 bases: TGTGCCAGCAGTTACCGAGCGGGACGGGAGCAGTTCTTC. The chain carries TRBV6-5 and TRBJ2-1; 7 nucleotides line up with TRBD2. V was pared by 2 bases and J by 10 bases, with 5 bases of the junction left unmatched. There are 13 residues in the CDR3. The V gene's germline CDR1 is MNHEY and CDR2 SVGAGI.

The table lists this clonotype with many counts. The J gene is TRBJ2-5, the V gene TRBV12-3 or TRBV12-4; 9 bases align to TRBD1. This CDR3 has 13 amino acids. Trimming at V came to 6 bases and at J to 7 bases, leaving 6 bases not matched to a gene. This CDR3 is CASRDRGRGTQYF. The CDR3 DNA sequence: TGTGCCAGCAGGGACAGGGGCCGCGGGACCCAGTACTTC.

This clonotype occurred many times. The chain combines TRBV6-5 with TRBJ2-3, with TRBD1 identical over 7 bases. The germline gives CDR1 MNHEY, CDR2 SVGAGI. The CDR3 contains 14 residues. V trimming: 9 bases; J trimming: 4 bases; junction bases outside the gene matches: 10. In nucleotides, the CDR3 is TGTGCCAGTTCCGGGACAGCCATGCCAGATACGCAGTATTTT. Its protein is CASSGTAMPDTQYF.

The V call is TRBV12-3 or TRBV12-4, the J call TRBJ2-7; D gene unclear. The V and J ends lost 3 bases and 6 bases respectively, with 12 bases between them. The CDR3 is 13 amino acids. CDR3 DNA: TGTGCCAGCAGTTTGAATTCGGCGGTCGAGCAGTACGTC. Its protein is CASSLNSAVEQYV.

This clonotype was seen many times. V is TRBV7-2 and J is TRBJ2-3; D may be TRBD1 or TRBD2 (5 bases each). This CDR3 contains 13 residues. V was trimmed by 2 bases and J by 4 bases, leaving 7 bases between them. Germline assignment: CDR1 SGHTA and CDR2 FQGNSA. The CDR3 loop reads CASSLQGADTQYF. The CDR3 bases are TGTGCCAGCAGCTTACAGGGAGCAGATACGCAGTATTTT.

This clonotype was detected many times. CDR3 in DNA: TGTGCCAGCAGCACCCCCCAAGCACGAGATCACAATGAGCAGTTCTTC. Translated: CASSTPQARDHNEQFF. V and J are TRBV7-2 and TRBJ2-1, with no clear D. Germline CDR1 is SGHTA and CDR2 is FQGNSA. CDR3 length equals 16 residues. V was pared by 5 bases and J by 5 bases, with 19 bases between.

The table lists this clonotype with many counts. The chain recombines TRBV29-1 with TRBJ2-5; D ambiguous. This CDR3 comprises 14 residues. The germline CDR1 and CDR2 sequences are SQVTM and ANQGSEA. The V end lost 8 bases, the J end lost 4 bases, and 20 bases lay between the germline ends. The CDR3 DNA sequence: TGCAGCTATAACATGCAGTCCCGTCCAGAGACCCAGTACTTC. Protein product: CSYNMQSRPETQYF.